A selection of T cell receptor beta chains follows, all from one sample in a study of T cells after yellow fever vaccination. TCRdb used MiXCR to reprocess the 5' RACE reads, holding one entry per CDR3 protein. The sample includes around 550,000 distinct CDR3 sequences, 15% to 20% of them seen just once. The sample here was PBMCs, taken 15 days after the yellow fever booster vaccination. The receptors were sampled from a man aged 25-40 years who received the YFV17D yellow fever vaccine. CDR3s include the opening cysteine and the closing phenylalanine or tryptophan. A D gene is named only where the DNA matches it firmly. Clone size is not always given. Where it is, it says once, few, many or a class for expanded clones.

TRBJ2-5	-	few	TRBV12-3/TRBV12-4	CASSHRDYQTQYF	TGTGCCAGCAGCCACAGGGACTACCAGACCCAGTACTTC
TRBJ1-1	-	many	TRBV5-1	CASSRKQTFDTEAFF	TGCGCCAGCAGCCGTAAGCAGACGTTCGACACTGAAGCTTTCTTT
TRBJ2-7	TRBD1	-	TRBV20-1	CSARAGQFYEQYF	TGCAGTGCTAGAGCGGGACAGTTCTACGAGCAGTACTTC
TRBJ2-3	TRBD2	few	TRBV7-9	CASSSTSGADTQYF	TGTGCCAGCAGCTCTACTAGCGGGGCAGATACGCAGTATTTT
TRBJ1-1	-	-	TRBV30	CAWSPRQVLNTEAFF	TGTGCCTGGAGTCCTAGACAGGTCCTTAACACTGAAGCTTTCTTT
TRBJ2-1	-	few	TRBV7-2	CASSSEPLSDEQFF	TGTGCCAGCAGCTCCGAGCCCCTTAGCGATGAGCAGTTCTTC
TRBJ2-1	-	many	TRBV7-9	CASSLGQTLYNEQFF	TGTGCCAGCAGCCTCGGGCAAACCCTATACAATGAGCAGTTCTTC
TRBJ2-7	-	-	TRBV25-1	CASSGISSYEQYF	TGTGCCAGCAGTGGAATCTCCAGCTACGAGCAGTACTTC
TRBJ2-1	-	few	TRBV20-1	CSARDPDSSSYNEQFF	TGCAGTGCTAGAGATCCTGACAGCAGCTCCTACAATGAGCAGTTCTTC
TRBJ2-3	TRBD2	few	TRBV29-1	CSVVWASGSTDTQYF	TGCAGCGTTGTATGGGCTAGCGGGAGTACAGATACGCAGTATTTT
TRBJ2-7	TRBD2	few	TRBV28	CASTQGLGPYEQYF	TGTGCCAGCACCCAGGGACTAGGACCCTACGAGCAGTACTTC
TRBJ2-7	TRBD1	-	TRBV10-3	CAISGGQGAFEEQYF	TGTGCCATCAGTGGGGGACAGGGGGCTTTCGAGGAGCAGTACTTC
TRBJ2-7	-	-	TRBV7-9	CASSPTQGFLSYEQYF	TGTGCCAGCAGCCCAACCCAGGGGTTCCTCTCCTACGAGCAGTACTTC
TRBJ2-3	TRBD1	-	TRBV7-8	CASTPGQSPDTQYF	TGTGCCAGCACCCCGGGACAGTCCCCAGATACGCAGTATTTT
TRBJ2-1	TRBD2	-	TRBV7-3	CASSASGSVSYNEQFF	TGTGCCAGCAGCGCAAGCGGGAGTGTCTCCTACAATGAGCAGTTCTTC
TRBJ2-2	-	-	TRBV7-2	CASSPHSGELFF	TGTGCCAGCAGCCCCCACTCAGGGGAGCTGTTTTTT
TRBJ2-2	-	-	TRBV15	CATSRVWGEQRPGELFF	TGTGCCACCAGCAGAGTGTGGGGGGAACAACGACCGGGGGAGCTGTTTTTT
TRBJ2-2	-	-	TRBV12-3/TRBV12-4	CASSTTGPTGELFF	TGTGCCAGCAGTACTACAGGACCCACCGGGGAGCTGTTTTTT
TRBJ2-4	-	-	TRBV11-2	CASSFGAKNIQYF	TGTGCCAGCAGCTTTGGGGCCAAAAACATTCAGTACTTC
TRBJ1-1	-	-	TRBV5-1	CASSLVGLNTEAFF	TGCGCCAGCAGCTTGGTAGGTTTGAACACTGAAGCTTTCTTT
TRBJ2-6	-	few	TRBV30	CAWSRRGGANVLTF	TGTGCCTGGAGTAGGCGGGGTGGGGCCAACGTCCTGACTTTC
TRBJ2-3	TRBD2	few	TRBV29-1	CSGLAGSTKYF	TGCAGCGGGTTAGCGGGAAGCACGAAGTATTTT
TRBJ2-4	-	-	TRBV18	CASSPIEDEFGYF	TGTGCCAGCTCACCGATCGAGGACGAATTCGGGTACTTC
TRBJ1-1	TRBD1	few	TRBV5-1	CASSGGQENTEAFF	TGCGCCAGCAGCGGGGGACAGGAGAACACTGAAGCTTTCTTT
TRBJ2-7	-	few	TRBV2	CASREQGGKFYEQYF	TGTGCCAGCAGGGAGCAGGGAGGAAAGTTCTACGAGCAGTACTTC
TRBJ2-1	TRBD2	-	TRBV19	CASSITRRERGEQFF	TGTGCCAGTAGCATAACGCGGCGGGAGAGAGGTGAGCAGTTCTTC
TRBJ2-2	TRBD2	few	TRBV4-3	CASSRGLAGGAGELFF	TGCGCCAGCAGCCGTGGACTAGCGGGAGGAGCTGGGGAGCTGTTTTTT
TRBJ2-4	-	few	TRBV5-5	CASTAGGIQYF	TGTGCCAGCACCGCCGGCGGCATTCAGTACTTC
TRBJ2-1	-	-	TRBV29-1	CSVEFTNEQFF	TGCAGCGTTGAATTTACAAATGAGCAGTTCTTC
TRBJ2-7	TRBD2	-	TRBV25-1	CASRERESYEQYF	TGTGCCAGCAGGGAGCGGGAGAGCTACGAGCAGTACTTC
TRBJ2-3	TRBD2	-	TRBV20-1	CSAAPSGRTDTQYF	TGCAGTGCCGCCCCTAGCGGGAGAACAGATACGCAGTATTTT
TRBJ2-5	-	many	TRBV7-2	CASSLTGRGTQETQYF	TGTGCCAGCAGCTTAACCGGAAGGGGGACCCAAGAGACCCAGTACTTC
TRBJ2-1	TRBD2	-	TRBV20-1	CSAFRTSGYNEQFF	TGCAGTGCTTTTCGGACTAGCGGATACAATGAGCAGTTCTTC
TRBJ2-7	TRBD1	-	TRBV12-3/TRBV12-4	CASSFRDRGSEQYF	TGTGCCAGCAGTTTCCGGGACAGGGGTTCCGAGCAGTACTTC
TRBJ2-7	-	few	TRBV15	CATSEGRGTATGQYF	TGTGCCACCAGCGAGGGACGAGGGACCGCTACGGGGCAGTACTTC
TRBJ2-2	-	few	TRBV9	CASSSRTPANTGELFF	TGTGCCAGCAGTTCACGCACACCGGCGAACACCGGGGAGCTGTTTTTT
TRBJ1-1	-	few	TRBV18	CASSPGVGTQVNTEAFF	TGTGCCAGCTCACCAGGGGTCGGCACCCAGGTGAACACTGAAGCTTTCTTT
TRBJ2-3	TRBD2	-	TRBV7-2	CASSPTSGSRGTQYF	TGTGCCAGCAGCCCGACTAGCGGGAGCCGGGGGACGCAGTATTTT
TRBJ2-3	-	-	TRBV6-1	CASSLPSSTDTQYF	TGTGCCAGCAGCCTTCCTTCTAGCACAGATACGCAGTATTTT
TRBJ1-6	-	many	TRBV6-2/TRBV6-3	CASTDSNNSPLHF	TGTGCCAGCACTGACAGCAATAATTCACCCCTCCACTTT
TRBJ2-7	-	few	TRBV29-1	CSVRSVETYEQYF	TGCAGCGTTCGGTCCGTCGAAACGTACGAGCAGTACTTC
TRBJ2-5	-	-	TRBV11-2	CASRSGGGGNGQETQYF	TGTGCCAGCAGATCAGGGGGAGGGGGCAACGGGCAAGAGACCCAGTACTTC
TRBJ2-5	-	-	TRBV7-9	CASSFWGDETQYF	TGTGCCAGCAGCTTCTGGGGCGACGAGACCCAGTACTTC
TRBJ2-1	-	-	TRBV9	CASSPGRASYNEQFF	TGTGCCAGCAGCCCCGGCCGTGCCTCCTACAATGAGCAGTTCTTC
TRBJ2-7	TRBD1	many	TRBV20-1	CSAAAGTVPGEQYF	TGCAGTGCAGCAGCCGGGACAGTGCCGGGTGAGCAGTACTTC
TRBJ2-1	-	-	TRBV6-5	CASSYGLLNNEQFF	TGTGCCAGCAGTTACGGGCTCCTCAACAATGAGCAGTTCTTC
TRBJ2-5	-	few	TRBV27	CASSLGPDLLETQYF	TGTGCCAGCAGTTTGGGGCCAGATCTTCTGGAGACCCAGTACTTC
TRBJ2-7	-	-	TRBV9	CASSVHGGLSYEQYF	TGTGCCAGCAGCGTTCACGGCGGGTTATCCTACGAGCAGTACTTC
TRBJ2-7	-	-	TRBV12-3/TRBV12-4	CASSHLVGPVGYEQYF	TGTGCCAGCAGCCACCTGGTGGGCCCGGTCGGATACGAGCAGTACTTC
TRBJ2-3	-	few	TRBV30	CAWSVGGVADTQYF	TGTGCCTGGAGTGTAGGCGGGGTAGCAGATACGCAGTATTTT
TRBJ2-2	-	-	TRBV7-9	CASSNRDAATGELFF	TGTGCCAGCAGCAACCGGGACGCCGCGACCGGGGAGCTGTTTTTT
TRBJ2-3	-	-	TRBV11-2	CASSRERNTQYF	TGTGCCAGCAGTCGGGAGAGAAATACGCAGTATTTT
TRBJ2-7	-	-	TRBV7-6	CASSHVKGSDEQYF	TGTGCCAGCAGTCACGTTAAGGGCAGCGACGAGCAGTACTTC
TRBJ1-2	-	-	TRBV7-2	CASSLGQGGNGYTF	TGTGCCAGCAGCTTAGGTCAGGGAGGGAACGGCTACACCTTC
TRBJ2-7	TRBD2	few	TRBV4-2	CASSQSRARGTYEQYF	TGTGCCAGCAGCCAGTCCCGAGCGCGGGGGACCTACGAGCAGTACTTC
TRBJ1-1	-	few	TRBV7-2	CASSISVVTEAFF	TGTGCCAGCAGTATTAGCGTGGTTACTGAAGCTTTCTTT